The source of this T cell receptor beta chain is a study of shared clonotypes between healthy human individuals. Study-level results: Despite large depth, rarefaction showed incomplete sorted-subset sequencing. The diversity represented, both genetic and in exposure history, was limited by few donors.

Germline V gene lookup returns CDR1 SGHVS and CDR2 FQNEAQ. This CDR3 contains 14 residues. V was clipped by 4 bases and J by 6 bases, with 16 bases between them. Notes on this clone: Antigen unknown.

The table came from immunoSEQ multiplex PCR; TCRdb's copy has only in-frame clones and leaves some out. The sample carries about 2.3 million clones, approximately 93% recorded once. Healthy adults negative for HIV, lacking recent acute infections or vaccinations, served as donors. Source material: naive CD4+ T cells from PBMCs. Subset meaning: CD45RA+ positively selected. The clonotype originates from a young man in good health. Some clones in this sample may be carry-over from other donors' samples. The gene calls are TRBV7-8 and TRBJ2-7; D unclear. CDR3 residues: CASSSPILLGEQYF. The CDR3 DNA follows: TGTGCCAGCAGCTCCCCCATTCTTCTGGGCGAGCAGTACTTC.